This T cell receptor (beta chain) was sequenced in a study of technical replicates of blood from a handful of donors. Measured with immunoSEQ multiplex PCR; TCRdb has only the in-frame clones, and not every one. The sample lists about 49,000 clones; around nine tenths were seen once. Looked up from germline, CDR1 is SGHTA and CDR2 is FQGNSA. V was cut by 1 base and J by 1 base, with 10 bases left in between. This CDR3 is built from 15 residues. This clone was seen just once. Sample: PBMCs. This chain joins TRBV7-2 and TRBJ2-5; possible D gene TRBD1, 5 bases. The TCR was taken from a human donor in good health. Some clones in this sample may be carry-over from other donors' samples. CDR3 residues: CASSLGPGPQETQYF. The CDR3 DNA sequence: TGTGCCAGCAGCTTAGGTCCAGGGCCCCAAGAGACCCAGTACTTC.